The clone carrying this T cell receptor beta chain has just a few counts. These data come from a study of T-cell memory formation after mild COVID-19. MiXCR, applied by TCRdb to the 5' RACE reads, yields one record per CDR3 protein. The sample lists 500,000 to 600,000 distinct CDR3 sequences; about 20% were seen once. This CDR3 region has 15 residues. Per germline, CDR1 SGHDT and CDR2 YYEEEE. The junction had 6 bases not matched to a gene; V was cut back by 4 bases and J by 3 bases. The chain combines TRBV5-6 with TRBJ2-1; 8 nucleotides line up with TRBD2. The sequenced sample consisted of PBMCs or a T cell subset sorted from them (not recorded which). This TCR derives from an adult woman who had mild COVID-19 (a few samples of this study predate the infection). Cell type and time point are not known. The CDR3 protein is CASSIAGLSYNEQFF. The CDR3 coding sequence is TGTGCCAGCAGCATAGCGGGATTAAGCTACAATGAGCAGTTCTTC.